Listed below are T cell receptor beta chains from one sample, sequenced in a study of control samples from healthy donors and cancer patients. Repertoires were generated with immunoSEQ multiplex PCR, while TCRdb's copy carries only in-frame clones and drops some. The sample includes about 160,000 clones, approximately 90% of them seen just once. The specimen sequenced was blood. These receptor sequences come from a man aged 30 to 45 in good health. The CDR3 runs from the conserved cysteine through the conserved F or W. Each record gives: D gene, J gene, V gene, clone size, CDR3 DNA, CDR3 protein. The D gene is left open where the match is weak. Size is stated for part of the rows, as once, few or many counts, or as a class when the clone is expanded.

D gene: .
J gene: TRBJ1-6
V gene: TRBV5-1
clone size: .
CDR3 DNA: TGCGCCAGCAGCCCGACGGGTTATAATTCACCCCTCCACTTT
CDR3 protein: CASSPTGYNSPLHF

D gene: .
J gene: TRBJ2-1
V gene: TRBV29-1
clone size: .
CDR3 DNA: TGCAGTGGCCTCCTCAATGAGCAGTTCTTC
CDR3 protein: CSGLLNEQFF

D gene: .
J gene: TRBJ1-3
V gene: TRBV3-1/TRBV3-2
clone size: .
CDR3 DNA: TGTGCCAGCAGCCGAGAGGAAAACACCATATATTTT
CDR3 protein: CASSREENTIYF

D gene: TRBD2
J gene: TRBJ2-1
V gene: TRBV3-1/TRBV3-2
clone size: .
CDR3 DNA: TGTGCCAGCAGCCAAGTAGCGGGGGGCCTTAGCTCCTACAATGAGCAGTTCTTC
CDR3 protein: CASSQVAGGLSSYNEQFF

D gene: .
J gene: TRBJ2-7
V gene: TRBV7-9
clone size: .
CDR3 DNA: TGTGCCAGCAGCTTAACAAAGACAGGTACAGGTGGCGAGCAGTACTTC
CDR3 protein: CASSLTKTGTGGEQYF

D gene: .
J gene: TRBJ2-2
V gene: TRBV28
clone size: .
CDR3 DNA: TGTGCCAGCAGTTTACGGCAGGGTAGCACCGGGGAGCTGTTTTTT
CDR3 protein: CASSLRQGSTGELFF

D gene: TRBD1
J gene: TRBJ2-7
V gene: TRBV19
clone size: .
CDR3 DNA: TGTGCCAGTCGAGGGGGACAGGGTGTCAACGAGCAGTACTTC
CDR3 protein: CASRGGQGVNEQYF

D gene: .
J gene: TRBJ1-2
V gene: TRBV29-1
clone size: .
CDR3 DNA: TGCAGCACTAAAGGGAGGGAATCCGGCTACACCTTC
CDR3 protein: CSTKGRESGYTF

D gene: .
J gene: TRBJ1-5
V gene: TRBV6-1
clone size: .
CDR3 DNA: TGTGCCAGCAGTGAACAGACGTATCAGCCCCAGCATTTT
CDR3 protein: CASSEQTYQPQHF

D gene: TRBD2
J gene: TRBJ2-2
V gene: TRBV10-3
clone size: .
CDR3 DNA: TGTGCCATTCCGGGAGGGCCGAGCACCGGGGAGCTGTTTTTT
CDR3 protein: CAIPGGPSTGELFF

D gene: .
J gene: TRBJ2-1
V gene: TRBV7-3
clone size: .
CDR3 DNA: TGTGCCAGCAGCTCCGGGAGCAATGAGCAGTTCTTC
CDR3 protein: CASSSGSNEQFF

D gene: .
J gene: TRBJ2-2
V gene: TRBV15
clone size: once
CDR3 DNA: TGTGCCACCAGGGAGAGGGGTGGCGGGGAGCTGTTTTTT
CDR3 protein: CATRERGGGELFF

D gene: .
J gene: TRBJ2-5
V gene: TRBV6-5
clone size: .
CDR3 DNA: TGTGCCAGCAACTCGGAGAAGACCCAGTACTTC
CDR3 protein: CASNSEKTQYF

D gene: .
J gene: TRBJ2-6
V gene: TRBV5-1
clone size: .
CDR3 DNA: TGCGCCAGCAGCTTGACGGCTCGCTCTGGGGCCAACGTCCTGACTTTC
CDR3 protein: CASSLTARSGANVLTF

D gene: .
J gene: TRBJ2-3
V gene: TRBV9
clone size: .
CDR3 DNA: TGTGCCAGCAGCGTAGCCTCCGGGACACCTCTCACAGATACGCAGTATTTT
CDR3 protein: CASSVASGTPLTDTQYF

D gene: .
J gene: TRBJ2-7
V gene: TRBV5-6
clone size: .
CDR3 DNA: TGTGCCAGCAGTTCCGGGACGGGAGTTTTCTACGAGCAGTACTTC
CDR3 protein: CASSSGTGVFYEQYF

D gene: .
J gene: TRBJ1-3
V gene: TRBV18
clone size: .
CDR3 DNA: TGTGCCAGCTCACCATGGGGACGGCAGGGCTCTGGAAACACCATATATTTT
CDR3 protein: CASSPWGRQGSGNTIYF

D gene: .
J gene: TRBJ2-7
V gene: TRBV5-1
clone size: .
CDR3 DNA: TGCGCCAGCAGCTTGGGTGGCGTCCTTACCTACGAGCAGTACTTC
CDR3 protein: CASSLGGVLTYEQYF

D gene: TRBD2
J gene: TRBJ2-2
V gene: TRBV5-1
clone size: .
CDR3 DNA: TGCGCCCGCAGCGGCGGCGGGGGGGCCTCTACCGGGGAGCTGTTTTTT
CDR3 protein: CARSGGGGASTGELFF

D gene: .
J gene: TRBJ1-1
V gene: TRBV7-9
clone size: .
CDR3 DNA: TGTGCCAGCAGCTTAGAAGGGGTTGGCACTGAAGCTTTCTTT
CDR3 protein: CASSLEGVGTEAFF

D gene: .
J gene: TRBJ1-4
V gene: TRBV19
clone size: .
CDR3 DNA: TGTGCCAGTAAAGCGGGCAGTAACGGAAATGAAAAACTGTTTTTT
CDR3 protein: CASKAGSNGNEKLFF

D gene: .
J gene: TRBJ1-5
V gene: TRBV4-2
clone size: .
CDR3 DNA: TGTGCCAGCAGCCAAGATTTCTTCCAGGCTAGCAATCAGCCCCAGCATTTT
CDR3 protein: CASSQDFFQASNQPQHF

D gene: .
J gene: TRBJ1-3
V gene: TRBV5-1
clone size: .
CDR3 DNA: TGCGCCAGCAGCCCTCAACAGGCCACTGGAAACACCATATATTTT
CDR3 protein: CASSPQQATGNTIYF

D gene: .
J gene: TRBJ2-7
V gene: TRBV6-5
clone size: .
CDR3 DNA: TGTGCCAGCAACCTTGGACTGAAGGAGCAGTACTTC
CDR3 protein: CASNLGLKEQYF

D gene: .
J gene: TRBJ1-5
V gene: TRBV7-2
clone size: few
CDR3 DNA: TGTGCCAGCGCTGCGGGGGGCACCTATAGCAATCAGCCCCAGCATTTT
CDR3 protein: CASAAGGTYSNQPQHF

D gene: TRBD1
J gene: TRBJ2-3
V gene: TRBV4-1
clone size: .
CDR3 DNA: TGCGCCAGCAGCCAAGTGGCCTCCGGGACAGGGGACACAGATACGCAGTATTTT
CDR3 protein: CASSQVASGTGDTDTQYF

D gene: TRBD1
J gene: TRBJ2-3
V gene: TRBV19
clone size: few
CDR3 DNA: TGTGCCAGTCGGGACAGGGGGTCCCTCAGCCCAGATACGCAGTATTTT
CDR3 protein: CASRDRGSLSPDTQYF

D gene: .
J gene: TRBJ1-1
V gene: TRBV3-1/TRBV3-2
clone size: .
CDR3 DNA: TGTGCCAGCAGCCAAACCTGGGGCACAGGGTGGATTAGGAACACTGAAGCTTTCTTT
CDR3 protein: CASSQTWGTGWIRNTEAFF

D gene: .
J gene: TRBJ2-1
V gene: TRBV5-4
clone size: once
CDR3 DNA: TGTGCCAGCAGCTTGAGAAGAACTTCCTACAATGAGCAGTTCTTC
CDR3 protein: CASSLRRTSYNEQFF

D gene: .
J gene: TRBJ1-4
V gene: TRBV5-5
clone size: .
CDR3 DNA: TGTGCCAGCAGCCTTCAGGGGCCCATTGAAAAACTGTTTTTT
CDR3 protein: CASSLQGPIEKLFF

D gene: .
J gene: TRBJ1-1
V gene: TRBV19
clone size: .
CDR3 DNA: TGTGCCAGTAGTACTCCTCAGGGGAGGACTGAAGCTTTCTTT
CDR3 protein: CASSTPQGRTEAFF

D gene: .
J gene: TRBJ1-1
V gene: TRBV5-1
clone size: .
CDR3 DNA: TGCGCCAGCAGCTTGTGGGGGTCAAACACTGAAGCTTTCTTT
CDR3 protein: CASSLWGSNTEAFF

D gene: TRBD1
J gene: TRBJ2-7
V gene: TRBV5-4
clone size: .
CDR3 DNA: TGTGCCAGCAGCTCGGGGCTGACAGGGGCAGGTGAGCAGTACTTC
CDR3 protein: CASSSGLTGAGEQYF

D gene: TRBD1
J gene: TRBJ2-7
V gene: TRBV4-1
clone size: .
CDR3 DNA: TGCGCCAGCAGCCAAGATCAGGGGACAGGATCCTACGAGCAGTACTTC
CDR3 protein: CASSQDQGTGSYEQYF

D gene: TRBD1
J gene: TRBJ1-5
V gene: TRBV19
clone size: .
CDR3 DNA: TGTGCCAGTGAACAGGGGGTAGGGCAGCCCCAGCATTTT
CDR3 protein: CASEQGVGQPQHF

D gene: TRBD1
J gene: TRBJ1-5
V gene: TRBV12-3/TRBV12-4
clone size: .
CDR3 DNA: TGTGCCAGCAGGGGGGACAGCGGGCAGCCCCAGCATTTT
CDR3 protein: CASRGDSGQPQHF